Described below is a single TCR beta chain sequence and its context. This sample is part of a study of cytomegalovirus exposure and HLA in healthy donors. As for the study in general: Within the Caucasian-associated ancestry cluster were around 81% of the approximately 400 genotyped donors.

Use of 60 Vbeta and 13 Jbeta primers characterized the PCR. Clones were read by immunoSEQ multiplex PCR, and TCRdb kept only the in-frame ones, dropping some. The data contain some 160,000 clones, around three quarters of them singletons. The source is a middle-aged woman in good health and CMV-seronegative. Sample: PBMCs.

The DNA for the CDR3 is TGTGCCAGCAGTCCCGGGCAGGGGGCTAACGAGCAGTACTTC. Its translation: CASSPGQGANEQYF. The chain uses TRBV28 and TRBJ2-7, with TRBD1 identical over 8 bases. This CDR3 region has 14 residues. With V trimmed by 5 bases and J by 5 bases, 8 bases remained unmatched. Germline V lookup: CDR1 MDHEN, CDR2 SYDVKM.